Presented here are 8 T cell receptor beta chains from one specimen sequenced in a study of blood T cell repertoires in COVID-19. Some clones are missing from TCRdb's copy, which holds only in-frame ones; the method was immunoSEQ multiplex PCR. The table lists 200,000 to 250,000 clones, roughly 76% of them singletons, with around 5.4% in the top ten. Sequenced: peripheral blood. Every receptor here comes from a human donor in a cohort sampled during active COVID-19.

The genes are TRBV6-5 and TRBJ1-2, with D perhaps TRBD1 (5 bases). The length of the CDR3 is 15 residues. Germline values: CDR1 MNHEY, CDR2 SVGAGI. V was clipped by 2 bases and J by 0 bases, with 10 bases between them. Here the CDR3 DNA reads TGTGCCAGCAGTTACCGGGGGTTAACTAACTATGGCTACACCTTC. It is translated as CASSYRGLTNYGYTF.

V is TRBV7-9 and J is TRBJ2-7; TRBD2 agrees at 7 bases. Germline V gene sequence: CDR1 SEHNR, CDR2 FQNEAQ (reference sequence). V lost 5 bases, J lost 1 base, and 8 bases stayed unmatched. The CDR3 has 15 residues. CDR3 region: CASSLLGGVSYEQYF. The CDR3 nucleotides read TGTGCCAGCAGCCTCCTTGGGGGGGTTTCCTACGAGCAGTACTTC.

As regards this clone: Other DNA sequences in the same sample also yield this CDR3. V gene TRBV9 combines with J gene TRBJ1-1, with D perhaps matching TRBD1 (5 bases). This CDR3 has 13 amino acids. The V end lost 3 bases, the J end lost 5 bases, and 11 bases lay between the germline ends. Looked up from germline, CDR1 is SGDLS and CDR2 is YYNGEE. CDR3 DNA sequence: TGTGCCAGCAGCGGGGGCACAGGTACTGAAGCTTTCTTT. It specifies CASSGGTGTEAFF.

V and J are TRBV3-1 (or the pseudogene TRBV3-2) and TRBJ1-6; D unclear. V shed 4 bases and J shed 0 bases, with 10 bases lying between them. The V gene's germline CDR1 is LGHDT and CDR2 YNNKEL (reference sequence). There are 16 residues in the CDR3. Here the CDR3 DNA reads TGTGCCAGCAGCCCGCCGGGGTCCTCCTATAATTCACCCCTCCACTTT. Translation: CASSPPGSSYNSPLHF.

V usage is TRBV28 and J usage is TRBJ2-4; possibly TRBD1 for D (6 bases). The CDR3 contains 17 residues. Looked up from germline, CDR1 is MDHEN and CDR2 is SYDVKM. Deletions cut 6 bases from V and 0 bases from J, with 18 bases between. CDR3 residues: CASSVQGLGIAKNIQYF. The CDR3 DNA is TGTGCCAGCAGCGTCCAGGGGCTGGGTATAGCCAAAAACATTCAGTACTTC.

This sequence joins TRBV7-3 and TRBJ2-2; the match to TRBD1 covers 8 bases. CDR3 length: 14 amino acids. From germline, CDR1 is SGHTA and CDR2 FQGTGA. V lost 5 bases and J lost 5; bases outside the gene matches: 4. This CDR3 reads CASSLGQGTGELFF. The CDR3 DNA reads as TGTGCCAGCAGCCTAGGACAGGGAACCGGGGAGCTGTTTTTT.

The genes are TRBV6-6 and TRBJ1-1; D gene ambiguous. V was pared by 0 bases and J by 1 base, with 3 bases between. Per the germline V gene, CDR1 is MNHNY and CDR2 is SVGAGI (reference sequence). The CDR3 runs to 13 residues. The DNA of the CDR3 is TGTGCCAGCAGTTACTCTAAGAACACTGAAGCTTTCTTT. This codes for CASSYSKNTEAFF.

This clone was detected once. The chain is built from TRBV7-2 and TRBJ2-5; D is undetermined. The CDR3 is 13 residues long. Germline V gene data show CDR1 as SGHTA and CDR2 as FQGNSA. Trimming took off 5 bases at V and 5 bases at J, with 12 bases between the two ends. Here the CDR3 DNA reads TGTGCCAGCAGCGCGGATCCCCCGGAGACCCAGTACTTC. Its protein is CASSADPPETQYF.